Below, 26 T cell receptor beta chains from the same sample are listed, as sequenced in a study of beta chain features in type 1 diabetes. As every portion of the isolated RNA was reverse transcribed, the sequencing read expressed TCRB transcripts. Sequenced by immunoSEQ multiplex PCR; TCRdb stores in-frame clones only, minus some. The table records over 600,000 clones, over 10% of them present only once. These receptors' targets are unknown. Broader study findings: In all four CD4+ subsets, TCRB CDR3 length was significantly, moderately reduced in type 1 diabetes.

The sample consisted of naive CD4+ T cells from blood. The receptors were gathered from a man aged 25-45 years with type 1 diabetes.

The CDR3 sequence is CASSLDRSRGNNEQFF. The CDR3 DNA reads as TGCGCCAGCAGCTTGGATAGGTCCAGGGGGAACAATGAGCAGTTCTTC. This sequence joins TRBV5-1 and TRBJ2-1; 7 bases are a match to TRBD1. The V gene's germline CDR1 is SGHRS and CDR2 YFSETQ. V lost 0 bases, J lost 5 bases, and 8 bases stayed unmatched. CDR3 length: 16 amino acids.

This clone has more than one count but fewer than ten. The chain employs TRBV7-2 and TRBJ2-1, with 9 bases that match TRBD2. From germline, CDR1 is SGHTA and CDR2 FQGNSA. Unmatched junction bases numbered 1, after V lost 4 bases and J lost 0 bases. This CDR3 has 15 residues. CDR3 sequence reads: CASSSGLASYNEQFF. CDR3 DNA: TGTGCCAGCAGCTCGGGACTAGCCTCCTACAATGAGCAGTTCTTC.

The chain is built from TRBV2 and TRBJ2-1; 7 bases align to TRBD1. This CDR3 is built from 13 residues. CDR1 and CDR2 (germline): SNHLY, FYNNEI. The V and J ends lost 5 bases and 9 bases, in that order; junction bases with no gene match: 7. CDR3 amino acids: CASSTDRVGEQFF. DNA for the CDR3: TGTGCCAGCAGTACTGACAGGGTGGGTGAGCAGTTCTTC. Full variable domain (missing parts from reference TRBV2 and TRBJ2-1): EPEVTQTPSHQVTQMGQEVILRCVPISNHLYFYWYRQILGQKVEFLVSFYNNEISEKSEIFDDQFSVERPDGSNFTLKIRSTKLEDSAMYFCASSTDRVGEQFFGPGTRLTVL.

This clone was seen a handful of times. V and J are TRBV4-3 and TRBJ1-6; 8 positions match TRBD1. Germline CDR1 and CDR2: LGHNA and YSLEER. The CDR3 consists of 13 residues. V was pared by 2 bases and J by 10 bases, with 1 base of the junction left unmatched. CDR3 sequence reads: CASSQTGGSPLHF. The CDR3 DNA sequence: TGCGCCAGCAGCCAAACAGGGGGGTCACCCCTCCACTTT.

There are a few counts of this clone. The chain carries TRBV4-2 and TRBJ2-1, with a weak D call TRBD2 (5 bases). Germline CDR1 LGHNA, CDR2 YNFKEQ. The CDR3 has 15 amino acids. The V end lost 4 bases, the J end lost 4 bases, and 14 bases lay between the germline ends. DNA of the CDR3: TGTGCCAGCAGCCCGGGGAATGCCTTATACAATGAGCAGTTCTTC. Protein product: CASSPGNALYNEQFF.

The chain employs TRBV2 and TRBJ2-7, with 7 bases identical to TRBD1. This CDR3 is 13 amino acids long. The V gene end was trimmed by 11 bases and the J gene end by 0 bases; junction bases not matched to a gene: 7. The germline CDR1 and CDR2 sequences are SNHLY and FYNNEI. Here the CDR3 DNA reads TGTGCCGGCACAGGGGACCTCTCCTACGAGCAGTACTTC. It translates to CAGTGDLSYEQYF. The variable domain in full, with the rest retrieved from reference TRBV2 and TRBJ2-7, is EPEVTQTPSHQVTQMGQEVILRCVPISNHLYFYWYRQILGQKVEFLVSFYNNEISEKSEIFDDQFSVERPDGSNFTLKIRSTKLEDSAMYFCAGTGDLSYEQYFGPGTRLTVT.

Written as DNA, the CDR3 is TGCAGCGTTGACGGGGGGAATGGCTACACCTTC. Encoded protein: CSVDGGNGYTF. V usage is TRBV29-1 and J usage is TRBJ1-2; D might be TRBD1 (5 bases). The CDR3 is 11 amino acids. Germline CDR1 is SQVTM and CDR2 is ANQGSEA. Trimming took off 3 bases at V and 6 bases at J, with 8 bases between the two ends.

The genes are TRBV7-2 and TRBJ2-2; 8 bases agree with TRBD1. The V gene's germline CDR1 is SGHTA and CDR2 FQGNSA. The CDR3 length is 15 residues. Trimming removed 6 bases from V and 5 bases from J; junction bases left unmatched: 8. This CDR3 reads CASRLDRGGTGELFF. In DNA form, the CDR3 reads TGTGCCAGCAGACTCGACAGGGGCGGGACCGGGGAGCTGTTTTTT.

This chain joins TRBV29-1 and TRBJ2-1; TRBD2 aligns across 7 bases. Germline loops: CDR1 SQVTM, CDR2 ANQGSEA. The CDR3 runs 14 residues. After removal of 4 bases from V and 4 bases from J, the junction contained 7 bases not matched to a gene. As DNA, the CDR3 is TGCAGCGTTGGACTCGGGGAGGGTTACAATGAGCAGTTCTTC. Translating gives CSVGLGEGYNEQFF.

V is TRBV2 and J is TRBJ1-2, with D uncertain. CDR1 is SNHLY, CDR2 FYNNEI, per germline. The CDR3 runs 12 residues. V lost 2 bases and J lost 1, with 2 bases in between. Here the CDR3 reads CASSEYNYGYTF. CDR3 in DNA: TGTGCCAGCAGTGAATATAACTATGGCTACACCTTC.

This clone occurred once. The chain links TRBV27 to TRBJ1-6; D call uncertain. V was shortened by 2 bases and J by 10 bases, with 9 bases between the two germline ends. Germline CDR1 and CDR2: MNHEY and SMNVEV (reference sequence). This CDR3 comprises 13 residues. CDR3 nucleotide sequence: TGTGCCAGCAGTTTAAGGCCGGGGTCACCCCTCCACTTT. The encoded protein is CASSLRPGSPLHF.

The chain uses TRBV29-1 and TRBJ2-7; 11 nucleotides align to TRBD2. Germline CDR1 SQVTM, CDR2 ANQGSEA. Trimming removed 5 bases from V and 2 bases from J; junction bases left unmatched: 5. CDR3 length: 14 amino acids. The chain's CDR3 is CSVPGTSGPYEQYF. Written as DNA, the CDR3 is TGCAGCGTTCCCGGGACTAGCGGACCCTACGAGCAGTACTTC.

This clone was observed a few times. This chain uses TRBV4-1 with TRBJ2-3; D might be TRBD2 (6 bases). The V gene lost 1 base and the J gene lost 0 bases, with 14 bases spanning the gap. This CDR3 has 17 amino acids. Germline V lookup: CDR1 MGHRA, CDR2 YSYEKL. CDR3 sequence reads: CASSQARGTQSTDTQYF. As DNA, the CDR3 is TGCGCCAGCAGCCAAGCCCGGGGGACCCAAAGCACAGATACGCAGTATTTT.

This clone was seen only a few times. This chain links TRBV27 with TRBJ1-2, with D uncertain. Germline lookup yields CDR1 MNHEY and CDR2 SMNVEV (reference sequence). The V end was cut by 3 bases, the J end by 4 bases, with 15 bases between. This CDR3 is built from 15 residues. The CDR3 region is CASSFSHPTIYGYTF. As DNA, the CDR3 is TGTGCCAGCAGTTTCTCCCATCCGACCATCTATGGCTACACCTTC.

This chain links TRBV2 with TRBJ2-3; D gene unclear. Germline loops: CDR1 SNHLY, CDR2 FYNNEI. Trimming pared 4 bases from V and 0 bases from J, leaving 8 bases between. The CDR3 is 14 residues long. CDR3 sequence: CASSVEPSTDTQYF. DNA of the CDR3: TGTGCCAGCAGTGTTGAGCCTAGCACAGATACGCAGTATTTT.

This clone was picked up a small number of times. The chain couples TRBV4-3 to TRBJ2-5; D not certain. The V gene's germline CDR1 is LGHNA and CDR2 YSLEER. Trimming stripped 0 bases from V and 4 bases from J, with 12 bases between. This CDR3 is built from 15 residues. The CDR3 sequence is CASSQDSGFGETQYF. CDR3 DNA: TGCGCCAGCAGCCAAGATTCCGGTTTCGGAGAGACCCAGTACTTC.

There are a few counts of this clone. V is TRBV7-9 and J is TRBJ1-5; perhaps TRBD1 as D (6 bases). V was pared by 3 bases and J by 9 bases, with 12 bases between. In germline, CDR1 is SEHNR, CDR2 FQNEAQ (reference sequence). The CDR3 sequence is 13 residues long. CDR3 sequence: CASSFRKGGPQHF. CDR3 sequence (DNA): TGTGCCAGCAGCTTCCGTAAGGGGGGGCCCCAGCATTTT.

The rearrangement joins TRBV6-6 to TRBJ1-2; a weak D match, TRBD1 (6 bases). Between the trimmed V and J ends, which lost 10 bases and 6 bases, there was a span of 15 bases. The CDR3 consists of 12 residues. CDR1 and CDR2 from the germline V gene are MNHNY and SVGAGI (reference sequence). The chain's CDR3 is CAISTGSDGYTF. The DNA of the CDR3 is TGTGCCATCTCCACAGGGAGCGATGGCTACACCTTC.

A note on this clone: In the same sample, other DNA sequences code for this CDR3. The V and J genes are TRBV7-8 and TRBJ2-5; D uncertain. Germline V lookup: CDR1 SGHVS, CDR2 FQNEAQ. This CDR3 is 10 amino acids long. V dropped 3 bases and J dropped 5 bases, with 1 base sitting between them. In DNA form, the CDR3 reads TGTGCCAGCAGCTTGGAGACCCAGTACTTC. Its protein is CASSLETQYF.

This clone has only a few counts. This sample also contains other DNA sequences that code for the same CDR3. V usage is TRBV7-2 and J usage is TRBJ2-7; TRBD2 aligns across 8 bases. This CDR3 has 14 amino acids. The trim removed 0 bases at V and 2 bases at J, leaving 0 bases unmatched. The germline gives CDR1 SGHTA, CDR2 FQGNSA. Written as DNA, the CDR3 is TGTGCCAGCAGCTTAGCGCGGGGGGCCTACGAGCAGTACTTC. As protein: CASSLARGAYEQYF.

Concerning this clone: One base away lies a much larger clone, so this may be a sequencing read error. Other DNA variants within this sample encode the same CDR3. V usage is TRBV6-1 and J usage is TRBJ2-7; tentative D call: TRBD1 (6 bases). V was clipped by 5 bases and J by 3 bases, with 8 bases between them. Per the germline V gene, CDR1 is MNHNS and CDR2 is SASEGT. This CDR3 is built from 12 residues. The CDR3 here is CASSRTVYEQYF. As DNA, the CDR3 is TGTGCCAGCAGTCGGACAGTCTACGAGCAGTACTTC.

This clone was detected only a few times. The rearrangement links TRBV10-3 to TRBJ2-1, with TRBD2 identical over 9 bases. The CDR3 totals 15 residues. Germline-derived CDR1 and CDR2 are ENHRY and SYGVKD. The J segment lost 12 bases and the V segment lost 3 bases, leaving 12 bases of the junction unmatched. The CDR3 sequence is CAISEGTSRNLGQFF. The CDR3 DNA follows: TGTGCCATCAGTGAAGGGACTAGCCGGAATCTGGGGCAGTTCTTC.

This chain uses TRBV9 with TRBJ1-6, with 10 bases matching TRBD1. There are 15 residues in the CDR3. CDR1 SGDLS and CDR2 YYNGEE come from the germline V gene. Trimming removed 0 bases from V and 8 bases from J; junction bases left unmatched: 2. CDR3 DNA: TGTGCCAGCAGCGTAGGTGGGACAGGGGATTCACCCCTCCACTTT. It is translated as CASSVGGTGDSPLHF.

This clone has more than one count but fewer than ten. The chain links TRBV29-1 to TRBJ1-5; 10 nucleotides line up with TRBD1. Germline V lookup: CDR1 SQVTM, CDR2 ANQGSEA. J gave up 1 base and V 7 bases, and 4 bases lay outside the gene matches. CDR3 length: 14 residues. In DNA, the CDR3 is TGCAGCGCCTTGGACAGGGGGAGCAATCAGCCCCAGCATTTT. Protein: CSALDRGSNQPQHF.

The chain uses TRBV4-3 and TRBJ2-5; TRBD1 might be the D (6 bases). This CDR3 spans 14 amino acids. Germline V CDR1 and CDR2: LGHNA, YSLEER. V was clipped by 4 bases and J by 5 bases, with 14 bases between them. The CDR3: CASSRGQTMETQYF. The CDR3, as DNA: TGCGCCAGCAGCCGCGGACAGACGATGGAGACCCAGTACTTC.

This rearrangement joins TRBV27 to TRBJ2-7; tentative D call: TRBD2 (6 bases). This CDR3 is 14 amino acids long. V lost 3 bases and J lost 3, with 12 bases in between. Germline V CDR1 and CDR2: MNHEY, SMNVEV (reference sequence). The CDR3 DNA follows: TGTGCCAGCAGTTTGAGGGTGGGGGGCTACGAGCAGTACTTC. This sequence encodes CASSLRVGGYEQYF.